This T cell receptor beta chain originates from a study of preoperative IRX-2 immunotherapy in early breast cancer. The germline V gene encodes CDR1 GTSNPN and CDR2 SVGIG (reference sequence). The CDR3 is 13 residues long. V gave up 2 bases and J gave up 3 bases, with 11 bases separating them. Treatment denoted: preoperative locoregional IRX-2 cytokine immunotherapy. Preoperative locoregional IRX-2 cytokine immunotherapy was tested in the phase Ib source study. Some clones are missing from TCRdb's copy, which holds only in-frame ones; the method was immunoSEQ multiplex PCR. The sample shows about 98,000 clones, roughly 89% of them seen only once.

The rearrangement uses TRBV30 and TRBJ2-7, with D possibly TRBD1 on 6 matching bases. Specimen: tumor tissue, collected after IRX-2 immunotherapy. The sequence was collected from a human donor with breast cancer. DNA of the CDR3: TGTGCCTGGAGTCTGGGGGCAAACTACGAGCAGTACTTC. Its translation is CAWSLGANYEQYF.